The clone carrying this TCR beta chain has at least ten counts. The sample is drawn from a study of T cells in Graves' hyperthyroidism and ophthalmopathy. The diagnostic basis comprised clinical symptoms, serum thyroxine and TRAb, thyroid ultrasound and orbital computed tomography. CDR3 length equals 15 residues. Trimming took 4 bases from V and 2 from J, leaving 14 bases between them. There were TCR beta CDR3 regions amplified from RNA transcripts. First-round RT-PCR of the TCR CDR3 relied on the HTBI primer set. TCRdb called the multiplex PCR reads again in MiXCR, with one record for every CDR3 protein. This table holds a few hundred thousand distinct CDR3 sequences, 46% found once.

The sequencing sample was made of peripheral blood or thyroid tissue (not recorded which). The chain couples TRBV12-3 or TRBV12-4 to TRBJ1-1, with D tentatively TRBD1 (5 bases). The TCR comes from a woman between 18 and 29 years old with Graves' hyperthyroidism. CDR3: CASSSKGDSNTEAFF. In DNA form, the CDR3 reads TGTGCCAGCAGTTCCAAGGGAGACAGTAACACTGAAGCTTTCTTT.